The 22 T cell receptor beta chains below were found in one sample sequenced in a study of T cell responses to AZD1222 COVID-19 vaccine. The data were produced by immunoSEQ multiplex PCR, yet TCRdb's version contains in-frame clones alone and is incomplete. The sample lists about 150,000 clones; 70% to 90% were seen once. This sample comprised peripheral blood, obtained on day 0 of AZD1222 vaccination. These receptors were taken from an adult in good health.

This CDR3 is CASSKGLGGFYEQYF. In DNA form, the CDR3 reads TGTGCCAGTAGTAAAGGGTTGGGCGGGTTCTACGAGCAGTACTTC. The V gene is TRBV19, the J gene TRBJ2-7; tentatively, D is TRBD2 (5 bases). V lost 4 bases and J lost 3, with 16 bases in between. Germline CDR1 is LNHDA and CDR2 is SQIVND (reference sequence). This CDR3 region has 15 residues.

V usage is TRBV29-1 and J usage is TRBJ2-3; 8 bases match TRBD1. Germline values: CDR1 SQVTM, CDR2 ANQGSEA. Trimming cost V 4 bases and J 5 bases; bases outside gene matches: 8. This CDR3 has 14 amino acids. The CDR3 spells CSVGPQGAEDTQYF. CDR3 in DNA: TGCAGCGTTGGGCCCCAGGGGGCAGAAGATACGCAGTATTTT.

The CDR3 sequence: CASSFPSGAGDEQFF. CDR3 DNA sequence: TGTGCCAGCAGTTTCCCTAGCGGGGCCGGAGATGAGCAGTTCTTC. The rearrangement uses TRBV5-4 and TRBJ2-1; 9 positions agree with TRBD2. With V trimmed by 5 bases and J by 8 bases, 11 bases remained unmatched. The germline V gene encodes CDR1 SGHNT and CDR2 YYREEE (reference sequence). The CDR3 contains 15 residues.

CDR3 amino acids: CATSRDQEWYGYTF. The CDR3 coding sequence is TGTGCCACCAGCAGAGATCAGGAGTGGTATGGCTACACCTTC. The chain is built from TRBV15 and TRBJ1-2; D is unclear. The V end was cut by 0 bases, the J end by 5 bases, with 10 bases between. In germline, CDR1 is LNHNV, CDR2 YYDKDF (reference sequence). This CDR3 has 14 amino acids.

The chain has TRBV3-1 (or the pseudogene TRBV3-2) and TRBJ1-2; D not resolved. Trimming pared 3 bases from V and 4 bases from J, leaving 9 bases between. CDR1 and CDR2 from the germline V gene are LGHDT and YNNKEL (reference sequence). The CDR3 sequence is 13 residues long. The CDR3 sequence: CASSQPGGYGYTF. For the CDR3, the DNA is TGTGCCAGCAGCCAGCCCGGTGGCTATGGCTACACCTTC.

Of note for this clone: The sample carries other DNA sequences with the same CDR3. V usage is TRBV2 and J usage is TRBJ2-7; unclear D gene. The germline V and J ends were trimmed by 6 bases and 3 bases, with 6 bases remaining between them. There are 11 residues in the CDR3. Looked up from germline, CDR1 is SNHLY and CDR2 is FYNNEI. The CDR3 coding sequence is TGTGCCAGCAGCTACAGCTACGAGCAGTACTTC. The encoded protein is CASSYSYEQYF.

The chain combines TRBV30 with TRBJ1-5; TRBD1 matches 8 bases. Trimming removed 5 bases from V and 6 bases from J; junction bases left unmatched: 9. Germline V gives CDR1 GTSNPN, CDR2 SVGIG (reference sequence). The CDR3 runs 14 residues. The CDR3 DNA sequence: TGTGCCTGGCGGCCGACAGGGGCACTTCAGCCCCAGCATTTT. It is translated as CAWRPTGALQPQHF. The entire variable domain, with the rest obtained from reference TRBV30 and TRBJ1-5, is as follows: SQTIHQWPATLVQPVGSPLSLECTVEGTSNPNLYWYRQAAGRGLQLLFYSVGIGQISSEVPQNLSASRPQDRQFILSSKKLLLSDSGFYLCAWRPTGALQPQHFGDGTRLSIL.

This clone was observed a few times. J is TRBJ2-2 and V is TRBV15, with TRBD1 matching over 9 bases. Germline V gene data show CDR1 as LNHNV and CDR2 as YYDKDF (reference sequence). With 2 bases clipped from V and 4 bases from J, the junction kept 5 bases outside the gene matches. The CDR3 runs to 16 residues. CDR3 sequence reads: CATSRPGQGLTGELFF. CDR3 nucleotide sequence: TGTGCCACCAGCAGACCGGGACAGGGACTCACCGGGGAGCTGTTTTTT. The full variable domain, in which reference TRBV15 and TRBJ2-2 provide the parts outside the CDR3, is DAMVIQNPRYQVTQFGKPVTLSCSQTLNHNVMYWYQQKSSQAPKLLFHYYDKDFNNEADTPDNFQSRRPNTSFCFLDIRSPGLGDTAMYLCATSRPGQGLTGELFFGEGSRLTVL.

The CDR3 DNA is TGTGCCAGCAGTGACTCTCCGGGTGGTCCAGATACGCAGTATTTT. As protein: CASSDSPGGPDTQYF. The rearrangement links TRBV6-4 to TRBJ2-3; D uncertain. This CDR3 is 15 amino acids long. V lost 0 bases to trimming and J lost 4 bases, with 11 bases between them. Germline CDR1 is MRHNA and CDR2 is SNTAGT.

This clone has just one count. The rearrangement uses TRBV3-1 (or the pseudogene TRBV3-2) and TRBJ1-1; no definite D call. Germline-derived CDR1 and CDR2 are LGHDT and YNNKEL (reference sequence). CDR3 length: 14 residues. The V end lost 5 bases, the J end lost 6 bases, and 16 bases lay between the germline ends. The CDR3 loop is CASSSLEGRAEAFF. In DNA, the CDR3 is TGTGCCAGCAGCTCCCTTGAAGGACGGGCTGAAGCTTTCTTT.

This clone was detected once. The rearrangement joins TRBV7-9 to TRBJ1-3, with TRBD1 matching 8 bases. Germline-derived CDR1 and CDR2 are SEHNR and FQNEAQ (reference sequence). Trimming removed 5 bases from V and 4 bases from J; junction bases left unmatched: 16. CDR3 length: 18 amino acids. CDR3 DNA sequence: TGTGCCAGCAGCCACGACCGGACAGGGATCGCTCGGGGAAACACCATATATTTT. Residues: CASSHDRTGIARGNTIYF.

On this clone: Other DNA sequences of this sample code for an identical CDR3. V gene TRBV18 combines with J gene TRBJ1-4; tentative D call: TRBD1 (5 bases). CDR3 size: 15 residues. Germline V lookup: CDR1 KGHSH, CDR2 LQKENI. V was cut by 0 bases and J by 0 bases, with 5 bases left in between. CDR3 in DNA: TGTGCCAGCTCACCACCGGGGGCAACTAATGAAAAACTGTTTTTT. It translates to CASSPPGATNEKLFF.

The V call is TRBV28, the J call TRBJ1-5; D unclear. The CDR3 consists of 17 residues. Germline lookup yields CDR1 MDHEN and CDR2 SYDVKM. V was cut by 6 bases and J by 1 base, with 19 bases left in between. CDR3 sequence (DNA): TGTGCCAGCAGGCGAAATGAGCAACAGCTGAGCAATCAGCCCCAGCATTTT. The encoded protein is CASRRNEQQLSNQPQHF.

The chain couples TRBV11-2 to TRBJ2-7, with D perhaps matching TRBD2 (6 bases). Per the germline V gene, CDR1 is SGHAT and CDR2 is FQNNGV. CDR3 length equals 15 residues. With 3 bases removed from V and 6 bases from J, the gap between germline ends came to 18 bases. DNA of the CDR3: TGTGCCAGCAGCTTTGATGGCTCTAGCGTTCGCGAGCAGTACTTC. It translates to CASSFDGSSVREQYF.

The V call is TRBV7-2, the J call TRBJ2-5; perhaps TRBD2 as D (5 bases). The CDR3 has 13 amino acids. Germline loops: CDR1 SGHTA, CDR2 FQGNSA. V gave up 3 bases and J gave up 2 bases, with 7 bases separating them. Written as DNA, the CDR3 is TGTGCCAGCAGCTTTCCGGGACAAGAGACCCAGTACTTC. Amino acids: CASSFPGQETQYF. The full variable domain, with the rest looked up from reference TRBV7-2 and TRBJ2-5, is GAGVSQSPSNKVTEKGKDVELRCDPISGHTALYWYRQSLGQGLEFLIYFQGNSAPDKSGLPSDRFSAERTGGSVSTLTIQRTQQEDSAVYLCASSFPGQETQYFGPGTRLLVL.

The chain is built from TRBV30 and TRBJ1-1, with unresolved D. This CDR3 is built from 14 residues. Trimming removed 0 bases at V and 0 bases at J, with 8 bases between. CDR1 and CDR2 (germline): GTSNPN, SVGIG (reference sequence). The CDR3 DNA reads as TGTGCCTGGAGTGTTGTGCTGTTGAACACTGAAGCTTTCTTT. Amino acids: CAWSVVLLNTEAFF.

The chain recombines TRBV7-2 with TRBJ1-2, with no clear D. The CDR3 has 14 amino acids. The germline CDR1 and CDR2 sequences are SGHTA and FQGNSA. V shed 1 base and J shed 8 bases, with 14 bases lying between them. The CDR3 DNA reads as TGTGCCAGCAGCTTAGACGCCCGAGTCAGAGGCTACACCTTC. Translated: CASSLDARVRGYTF.

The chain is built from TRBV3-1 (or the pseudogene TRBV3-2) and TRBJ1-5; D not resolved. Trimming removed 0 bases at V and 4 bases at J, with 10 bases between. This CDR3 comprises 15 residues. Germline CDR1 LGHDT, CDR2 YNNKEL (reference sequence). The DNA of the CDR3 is TGTGCCAGCAGCCAAGAACTGGGATCGAATCAGCCCCAGCATTTT. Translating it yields CASSQELGSNQPQHF.

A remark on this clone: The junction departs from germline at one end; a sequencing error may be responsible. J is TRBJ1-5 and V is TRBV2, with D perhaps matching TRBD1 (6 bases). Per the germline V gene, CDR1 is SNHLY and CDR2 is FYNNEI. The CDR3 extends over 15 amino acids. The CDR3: CASREDRYGNQPQHF. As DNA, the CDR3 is TGTGCCAGCAGGGAAGACAGGTATGGCAATCAGCCCCAGCATTTT.

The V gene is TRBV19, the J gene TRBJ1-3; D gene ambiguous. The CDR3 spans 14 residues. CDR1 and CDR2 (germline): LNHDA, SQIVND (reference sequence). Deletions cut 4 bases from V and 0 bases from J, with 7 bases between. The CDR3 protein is CASSRVDSGNTIYF. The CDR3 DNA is TGTGCCAGTAGTAGGGTCGACTCTGGAAACACCATATATTTT. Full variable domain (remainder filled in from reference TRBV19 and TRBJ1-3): DGGITQSPKYLFRKEGQNVTLSCEQNLNHDAMYWYRQDPGQGLRLIYYSQIVNDFQKGDIAEGYSVSREKKESFPLTVTSAQKNPTAFYLCASSRVDSGNTIYFGEGSWLTVV.

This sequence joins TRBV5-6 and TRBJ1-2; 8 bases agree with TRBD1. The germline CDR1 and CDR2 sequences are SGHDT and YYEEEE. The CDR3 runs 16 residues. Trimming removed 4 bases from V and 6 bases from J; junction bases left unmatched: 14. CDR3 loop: CASSPPLDRARHGYTF. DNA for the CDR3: TGTGCCAGCAGCCCTCCATTGGACAGGGCGAGGCATGGCTACACCTTC.

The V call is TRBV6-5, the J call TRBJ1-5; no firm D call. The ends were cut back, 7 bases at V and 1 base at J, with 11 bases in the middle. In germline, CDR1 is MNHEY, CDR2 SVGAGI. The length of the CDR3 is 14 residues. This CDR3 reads CASIGGGSNQPQHF. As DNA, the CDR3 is TGTGCCAGCATTGGAGGAGGCAGCAATCAGCCCCAGCATTTT.